Listed here are 27 T cell receptor beta chains from one sample, sequenced in a study of T cell responses to AZD1222 COVID-19 vaccine. Profiled with immunoSEQ multiplex PCR; TCRdb holds only in-frame clones, not every one. Among 150,000 to 200,000 clones listed, approximately 95% were seen once. The sample here was peripheral blood, taken on day 0 of AZD1222 vaccination. Receptor source: an adult in good health.

The chain is built from TRBV2 and TRBJ1-5, with D unclear. This CDR3 is 14 amino acids long. CDR1 and CDR2 from the germline V gene are SNHLY and FYNNEI. Trimming took off 3 bases at V and 1 base at J, with 7 bases between the two ends. The CDR3 DNA reads as TGTGCCAGCAGTGACCGAGTAAGCAATCAGCCCCAGCATTTT. Its protein product is CASSDRVSNQPQHF.

The genes are TRBV25-1 and TRBJ2-2; 9 nucleotides align to TRBD1. The CDR3 covers 18 residues. V shed 2 bases, J shed 2 bases, and the junction held 9 bases outside the gene matches. Germline V gives CDR1 MGHDK, CDR2 SYGVNS. CDR3 amino acids: CASSEIWPGQGNTGELFF. CDR3 sequence (DNA): TGTGCCAGCAGTGAAATATGGCCGGGACAGGGAAACACCGGGGAGCTGTTTTTT.

The chain recombines TRBV19 with TRBJ1-1; tentative D call: TRBD1 (5 bases). Germline V gene data show CDR1 as LNHDA and CDR2 as SQIVND (reference sequence). CDR3 size: 13 residues. Deletions cut 4 bases from V and 4 bases from J, with 10 bases between. Here the CDR3 reads CASSSQGTTEAFF. In DNA form, the CDR3 reads TGTGCCAGTAGTAGTCAGGGTACCACTGAAGCTTTCTTT.

V gene TRBV28 combines with J gene TRBJ2-1, with D possibly called TRBD1 or TRBD2 (5 bases each). The V end lost 8 bases, the J end lost 3 bases, and 20 bases lay between the germline ends. CDR3 length: 16 residues. CDR1 and CDR2 from the germline V gene are MDHEN and SYDVKM. CDR3 protein: CASCRVWGKYYNEQFF. CDR3 bases: TGTGCCAGCTGCCGTGTGTGGGGGAAGTACTACAATGAGCAGTTCTTC.

This clone has a single count. The chain joins TRBV6-5 to TRBJ1-2, with D possibly matching TRBD1 (5 bases). Germline CDR1 MNHEY, CDR2 SVGAGI. The V end lost 5 bases, the J end lost 3 bases, and 7 bases lay between the germline ends. The CDR3 has 12 residues. This CDR3 reads CASSKGYYGYTF. DNA for the CDR3: TGTGCCAGCAGTAAGGGGTACTATGGCTACACCTTC.

This clone has only one observation. V usage is TRBV5-1 and J usage is TRBJ1-4; TRBD1 matches at 9 bases. Germline assignment: CDR1 SGHRS and CDR2 YFSETQ. The CDR3 loop spans 15 amino acids. V dropped 4 bases and J dropped 5; count of bases not matched to a gene: 6. CDR3 nucleotide sequence: TGCGCCAGCAGCACGACAGGGGGAGGCAATGAAAAACTGTTTTTT. Translation gives CASSTTGGGNEKLFF. The whole variable domain, filled in from reference TRBV5-1 and TRBJ1-4, reads KAGVTQTPRYLIKTRGQQVTLSCSPISGHRSVSWYQQTPGQGLQFLFEYFSETQRNKGNFPGRFSGRQFSNSRSEMNVSTLELGDSALYLCASSTTGGGNEKLFFGSGTQLSVL.

The V gene is TRBV25-1, the J gene TRBJ2-7, with 11 bases identical to TRBD2. Germline V gives CDR1 MGHDK, CDR2 SYGVNS. The J segment lost 6 bases and the V segment lost 6 bases, leaving 10 bases of the junction unmatched. There are 15 residues in the CDR3. CDR3 nucleotides: TGTGCCAGCAGCGGGAACGGGACTAGCGGAGGCGAGCAGTACTTC. It is translated as CASSGNGTSGGEQYF.

The chain is built from TRBV12-3 or TRBV12-4 and TRBJ1-5, with a tentative D call TRBD1 (6 bases). The CDR3 loop spans 13 amino acids. Deletions cut 6 bases from V and 6 bases from J, with 12 bases between. As DNA, the CDR3 is TGTGCCAGCAGCGGGACAATCGGTCAGCCCCAGCATTTT. It yields the protein CASSGTIGQPQHF.

CDR3 bases: TGTGCCAGTAGTATGAGTCGAGGGGGCGGAAGTATAGGTCAGCCCCAGCATTTT. This encodes CASSMSRGGGSIGQPQHF. The rearrangement uses TRBV19 and TRBJ1-5, with 7 nucleotides matching TRBD1. Trimming cost V 3 bases and J 6 bases; bases outside gene matches: 17. This CDR3 has 18 amino acids. Germline V gene data show CDR1 as LNHDA and CDR2 as SQIVND (reference sequence).

J is TRBJ1-3 and V is TRBV19; D is possibly TRBD1 (5 bases). The germline gives CDR1 LNHDA, CDR2 SQIVND (reference sequence). Trimming removed 4 bases from V and 1 base from J, with 11 bases in between. The CDR3 runs to 15 residues. The CDR3 sequence is CASSTGYQSGNTIYF. The CDR3 DNA reads TGTGCCAGTAGTACAGGGTATCAATCTGGAAACACCATATATTTT.

The chain uses TRBV19 and TRBJ2-3, with 12 positions matching TRBD2. There are 15 residues in the CDR3. CDR1 and CDR2 (germline): LNHDA, SQIVND (reference sequence). V dropped 4 bases and J dropped 5; count of bases not matched to a gene: 4. The chain's CDR3 is CASSRGLAGIDTQYF. CDR3 DNA sequence: TGTGCCAGTAGTAGGGGACTAGCGGGTATAGATACGCAGTATTTT.

The V and J genes are TRBV7-2 and TRBJ2-2; 9 bases fit TRBD2. This CDR3 spans 17 amino acids. Looked up from germline, CDR1 is SGHTA and CDR2 is FQGNSA. The V gene end was trimmed by 5 bases and the J gene end by 4 bases; junction bases not matched to a gene: 11. CDR3 DNA sequence: TGTGCCAGCAGCACCCTTAGCGGGGGAGGCCGCACCGGGGAGCTGTTTTTT. It specifies CASSTLSGGGRTGELFF.

This clone was seen a single time. The CDR3 nucleotides read TGTGCTAGTGGTTTCAGAGCCGCGAAGAACACTGAAGCTTTCTTT. Encoded protein: CASGFRAAKNTEAFF. This chain connects TRBV12-5 to TRBJ1-1; D remains unclear. V was trimmed by 3 bases and J by 1 base, leaving 12 bases between them. CDR3 length: 15 residues. Looked up from germline, CDR1 is LGHNT and CDR2 is FRNRAP.

This clone was picked up one time. V and J are TRBV7-9 and TRBJ2-2; D unclear. Per germline, CDR1 SEHNR and CDR2 FQNEAQ (reference sequence). The ends were cut back, 0 bases at V and 8 bases at J, with 1 base in the middle. The CDR3 contains 11 residues. CDR3 coding DNA: TGTGCCAGCAGCTTAGCTGGGGAGCTGTTTTTT. Amino acids: CASSLAGELFF.

J is TRBJ1-3 and V is TRBV25-1, with D maybe TRBD1 (6 bases). The CDR3 extends over 13 amino acids. Germline CDR1 MGHDK, CDR2 SYGVNS. V lost 7 bases, J lost 2 bases, and 9 bases lay in between. CDR3: CASKQGAGNTIYF. CDR3 in DNA: TGTGCCAGCAAACAGGGTGCTGGAAACACCATATATTTT.

The chain recombines TRBV7-9 with TRBJ1-6; 11 positions match TRBD1. CDR1 is SEHNR and CDR2 is FQNEAQ in the germline V gene (reference sequence). This CDR3 is built from 18 residues. V lost 4 bases to trimming and J lost 7 bases; unmatched junction nucleotides: 12. The CDR3: CASSSPGQGVLGNSPLHF. The CDR3 bases are TGTGCCAGCAGCTCGCCGGGACAGGGGGTATTAGGGAATTCACCCCTCCACTTT.

Only one count was recorded for this clone. The J gene is TRBJ1-4, the V gene TRBV15; TRBD1 aligns across 7 bases. Germline loops: CDR1 LNHNV, CDR2 YYDKDF (reference sequence). The CDR3 is 19 residues long. J was trimmed by 0 bases and V by 2 bases; bases with no gene match: 12. CDR3 sequence reads: CATSRRIRGQIATNEKLFF. CDR3 nucleotide sequence: TGTGCCACCAGCAGACGAATTAGGGGACAGATTGCAACTAATGAAAAACTGTTTTTT.

The chain uses TRBV3-1 (or the pseudogene TRBV3-2) and TRBJ2-7, with D hard to call. The V end lost 0 bases, the J end lost 0 bases, and 15 bases lay between the germline ends. The CDR3 runs to 17 residues. Germline V gene lookup returns CDR1 LGHDT and CDR2 YNNKEL (reference sequence). CDR3: CASSQDLSRAASYEQYF. CDR3 sequence (DNA): TGTGCCAGCAGCCAAGATTTATCCCGGGCGGCCTCCTACGAGCAGTACTTC.

The chain uses TRBV3-1 (or the pseudogene TRBV3-2) and TRBJ1-2; tentative D call: TRBD1 (5 bases). CDR1 is LGHDT, CDR2 YNNKEL, per germline (reference sequence). Trimming cost V 4 bases and J 6 bases, with 6 bases left between them. The CDR3 runs 11 residues. The CDR3 sequence: CASSRGNGYTF. DNA for the CDR3: TGTGCCAGCAGCCGGGGGAATGGCTACACCTTC.

The chain recombines TRBV2 with TRBJ2-3; D is uncertain. In germline, CDR1 is SNHLY, CDR2 FYNNEI. V shed 6 bases and J shed 0 bases, with 13 bases lying between them. The CDR3 is 15 residues long. The CDR3 region has the DNA TGTGCCAGCAGCAAGAAAGTCTACAGCACAGATACGCAGTATTTT. Amino acids: CASSKKVYSTDTQYF. The full variable domain, its missing parts supplied by reference TRBV2 and TRBJ2-3, is EPEVTQTPSHQVTQMGQEVILRCVPISNHLYFYWYRQILGQKVEFLVSFYNNEISEKSEIFDDQFSVERPDGSNFTLKIRSTKLEDSAMYFCASSKKVYSTDTQYFGPGTRLTVL.

The CDR3 bases are TGTGCCAGCTCACCACGTTCAGGACCCTCCCTGTCACAGGGGATAGGTGGCTACACCTTC. This encodes CASSPRSGPSLSQGIGGYTF. The gene calls are TRBV18 and TRBJ1-2; 7 bases agree with TRBD1. Germline V lookup: CDR1 KGHSH, CDR2 LQKENI. V lost 1 base and J lost 7; bases outside the gene matches: 24. The CDR3 totals 20 residues. Looking up the rest from reference TRBV18 and TRBJ1-2 gives the full variable domain: NAGVMQNPRHLVRRRGQEARLRCSPMKGHSHVYWYRQLPEEGLKFMVYLQKENIIDESGMPKERFSAEFPKEGPSILRIQQVVRGDSAAYFCASSPRSGPSLSQGIGGYTFGSGTRLTVV.

The CDR3 nucleotides are TGTGCCAGCAGTCAGGACAGGGGCCTCAATCAGCCCCAGCATTTT. It specifies CASSQDRGLNQPQHF. The rearrangement joins TRBV6-5 to TRBJ1-5; 9 bases agree with TRBD1. The CDR3 covers 15 residues. V shed 5 bases and J 3 bases; nucleotides not matched to a gene: 5. From germline, CDR1 is MNHEY and CDR2 SVGAGI.

The chain carries TRBV3-1 (or the pseudogene TRBV3-2) and TRBJ2-3; a possible D gene is TRBD2 (6 bases). This CDR3 has 15 amino acids. Germline V gene sequence: CDR1 LGHDT, CDR2 YNNKEL (reference sequence). Trimming pared 4 bases from V and 2 bases from J, leaving 13 bases between. The CDR3 here is CASSRSGGNTDTQYF. DNA of the CDR3: TGTGCCAGCAGCCGGTCCGGGGGAAACACAGATACGCAGTATTTT.

V is TRBV27 and J is TRBJ1-5; D ambiguous. V was shortened by 3 bases and J by 2 bases, with 11 bases between the two germline ends. Germline V gives CDR1 MNHEY, CDR2 SMNVEV (reference sequence). This CDR3 has 15 amino acids. The CDR3 reads CASSLSPDRNQPQHF. The DNA for the CDR3 is TGTGCCAGCAGTTTGTCCCCGGACCGCAATCAGCCCCAGCATTTT.

The chain carries TRBV14 and TRBJ2-3; TRBD2 matches at 8 bases. Germline CDR1 reads SGHDN; CDR2 reads FVKESK. The J segment lost 0 bases and the V segment lost 3 bases, leaving 8 bases of the junction unmatched. CDR3 size: 17 residues. The chain's CDR3 is CASSQRAGALSTDTQYF. Here the CDR3 DNA reads TGTGCCAGCAGCCAGCGAGCGGGAGCGTTGAGCACAGATACGCAGTATTTT.

The chain uses TRBV6-4 and TRBJ2-1; D unresolved. V was shortened by 4 bases and J by 1 base, with 11 bases between the two germline ends. CDR3 length: 15 residues. Germline CDR1 reads MRHNA; CDR2 reads SNTAGT. Written as DNA, the CDR3 is TGTGCCAGCAGTGGTAAGGCCGATTCCTACAATGAGCAGTTCTTC. This codes for CASSGKADSYNEQFF.

The chain is built from TRBV28 and TRBJ1-1; D is perhaps TRBD1 (6 bases). V lost 5 bases to trimming and J lost 5 bases, with 18 bases between them. The germline CDR1 and CDR2 sequences are MDHEN and SYDVKM. The CDR3 has 15 amino acids. CDR3 sequence reads: CASSTPRGRETEAFF. For the CDR3, the DNA is TGTGCCAGCAGTACGCCCCGGGGGCGTGAGACTGAAGCTTTCTTT.